Listed below are T cell receptor beta chains from one sample, sequenced in a study of blood T cell repertoires in COVID-19. Sequencing used immunoSEQ multiplex PCR; TCRdb keeps in-frame clones, though not all of them. Of some 150,000 clones in the sample, over 75% are singletons; the top ten hold around 2.9%. Input material: peripheral blood. The receptors here all came from a man aged 50-59 years with acute or convalescent COVID-19. CDR3s include the opening cysteine and the closing phenylalanine or tryptophan. The D gene is left open where the match is weak. Part of the rows lack a size; the others show once, few, many or a class for expanded clones.

v_call,j_call,clone_size,d_call,cdr3_nt,cdr3_aa
TRBV19,TRBJ1-1,-,TRBD1,TGTGCCAGTAGTATGGGACAGCCGAACACTGAAGCTTTCTTT,CASSMGQPNTEAFF
TRBV7-9,TRBJ1-6,-,-,TGTGCCAGCAGCTTAGAGGGTTCGGGGTGGAATTCACCCCTCCACTTT,CASSLEGSGWNSPLHF
TRBV6-5,TRBJ1-3,-,-,TGTGCCAGCAGTTACTCCCTTAACACTGGAAACACCATATATTTT,CASSYSLNTGNTIYF
TRBV28,TRBJ2-4,-,TRBD1,TGTGCCAGCAGTTTTTTGTCCGGGACAGGGGACCCCAAAAACATTCAGTACTTC,CASSFLSGTGDPKNIQYF
TRBV7-9,TRBJ1-2,-,-,TGTGCCAGCAGCTTAGTGCCAGGGTATGGCTACACCTTC,CASSLVPGYGYTF
TRBV3-1/TRBV3-2,TRBJ2-5,-,-,TGTGCCAGCAGCCCACCCCTTACAGGGATCCAAGAGACCCAGTACTTC,CASSPPLTGIQETQYF
TRBV6-5,TRBJ1-4,-,-,TGTGCCAGCAAATTCCGGGACATCCAGGAAAAACTGTTTTTT,CASKFRDIQEKLFF
TRBV25-1,TRBJ2-1,-,TRBD2,TGTGCCAGCAGTGAATATAGCGGGAGGGTAGACAATGAGCAGTTCTTC,CASSEYSGRVDNEQFF
TRBV7-7,TRBJ1-1,-,-,TGTGCTAGCAGCCTAGCAGCGGGCACTGAAGCTTTCTTT,CASSLAAGTEAFF
TRBV9,TRBJ2-2,-,TRBD1,TGTGCCAGCAGCCAGAGGGGACAGGGGAGCACCGGGGAGCTGTTTTTT,CASSQRGQGSTGELFF
TRBV15,TRBJ1-1,-,TRBD1,TGTGCCACCAGCAGTGGACAGGGCGGTGAAGCTTTCTTT,CATSSGQGGEAFF
TRBV7-9,TRBJ2-1,-,TRBD2,TGTGCCAGCAGCTTAGGCGGGAGGGTTGGCAATGAGCAGTTCTTC,CASSLGGRVGNEQFF
TRBV5-1,TRBJ2-6,-,-,TGCGCCAGCAGCTTGGATGTCCAGGGGTCCAACGTCCTGACTTTC,CASSLDVQGSNVLTF
TRBV5-1,TRBJ1-3,-,TRBD1,TGCGCCAGCAGCGCCGGACAGGGGCTTGGTGGAAACACCATATATTTT,CASSAGQGLGGNTIYF
TRBV4-1,TRBJ1-1,-,TRBD1,TGCGCCAGCAGCCAAGGGAGAGGGGGCCTTACTGAAGCTTTCTTT,CASSQGRGGLTEAFF
TRBV6-5,TRBJ1-5,-,-,TGTGCCAGCAGTTACTCGTACCGTTCAGATCAGCCCCAGCATTTT,CASSYSYRSDQPQHF
TRBV18,TRBJ1-5,-,-,TGTGCCAGCTCACCCTCGCCAGGGGCCGCTCAGCCCCAGCATTTT,CASSPSPGAAQPQHF
TRBV6-1,TRBJ1-5,-,-,TGTGCCAGCAGTGAACGACTTGGTGGTCAGCCCCAGCATTTT,CASSERLGGQPQHF
TRBV19,TRBJ2-7,few,-,TGTGCCAGTAGGAGGCAGATCAATTCGTACGAGCAGTACTTC,CASRRQINSYEQYF
TRBV11-3,TRBJ2-1,-,-,TGTGCCAGCAGCTTAACGGGGGTAGATGAGCAGTTCTTC,CASSLTGVDEQFF
TRBV9,TRBJ1-2,-,-,TGTGCCAGCACCGCCAGTGGTCACGGGGACTATGGCTACACCTTC,CASTASGHGDYGYTF
TRBV28,TRBJ2-1,-,-,TGTGCCAGCAGACCTAGTGCCTACGATGAGCAGTTCTTC,CASRPSAYDEQFF
TRBV12-3/TRBV12-4,TRBJ2-1,-,-,TGTGCCAGCAAAGAGGGAGCGAACAATGAGCAGTTCTTC,CASKEGANNEQFF
TRBV30,TRBJ1-5,-,-,TGTGCCTGGAGTGTACTCCGGGAAAGGGGGCAGCCCCAGCATTTT,CAWSVLRERGQPQHF
TRBV28,TRBJ2-7,-,TRBD1,TGTGCCAGCAGCACAGACAGGGGGCGATACTTC,CASSTDRGRYF
TRBV2,TRBJ2-1,few,TRBD1,TGTGCCAGCCGGAGGGGGACAGGGTTCCCAGGGGAGCAGTTCTTC,CASRRGTGFPGEQFF
TRBV29-1,TRBJ2-5,-,TRBD1,TGCAGCGTGACTCAGGGGGCCGAGACCCAGTACTTC,CSVTQGAETQYF
TRBV3-1/TRBV3-2,TRBJ2-2,-,TRBD2,TGTGCCAGCAGCCGTGAGACTAGCGGGGGCCTCACCGGGGAGCTGTTTTTT,CASSRETSGGLTGELFF
TRBV28,TRBJ2-4,-,-,TGTGCCAGCAAACAACAGGGTGGCAAAAACATTCAGTACTTC,CASKQQGGKNIQYF
TRBV7-2,TRBJ2-7,-,TRBD1,TGTGCCAGCAGCTTAGTTGTGGACAGGCGCTACGAGCAGTACTTC,CASSLVVDRRYEQYF
TRBV30,TRBJ2-1,-,TRBD1,TGTGCCTGGAGTCGGACAGGGAGAGGGGATGAGCAGTTCTTC,CAWSRTGRGDEQFF
TRBV15,TRBJ2-7,few,TRBD2,TGTGCCACCAGCAGAGATATGGGGACTAGCTCCTACGAGCAGTACTTC,CATSRDMGTSSYEQYF
TRBV7-9,TRBJ2-1,-,-,TGTGCCAGCAGCTTAGGCGGCCCTTGGCAGTTCTTC,CASSLGGPWQFF
TRBV5-1,TRBJ1-1,-,-,TGCGCCAGCAGCTTTACAGGAACGAACACTGAAGCTTTCTTT,CASSFTGTNTEAFF
TRBV4-2,TRBJ1-1,-,-,TGTGCCAGCAGCCCCCCTGATGTCCGGAGCACTGAAGCTTTCTTT,CASSPPDVRSTEAFF
TRBV3-1/TRBV3-2,TRBJ1-5,few,-,TGTGCCAGCAGCCAAGATTATCCGCAGGGCAAGCAGCCCCAGCATTTT,CASSQDYPQGKQPQHF
TRBV7-6,TRBJ1-1,-,-,TGTGCCAGCAGCTTAGTAACGGTGAACACTGAAGCTTTCTTT,CASSLVTVNTEAFF
TRBV7-9,TRBJ1-1,-,-,TGTGCCAGCAGCTTAGATGCAGGGAACACTGAAGCTTTCTTT,CASSLDAGNTEAFF
TRBV5-1,TRBJ2-7,-,TRBD1,TGCGCCAGCAGCCCCCGGGACAGGGGCTACGAGCAGTACTTC,CASSPRDRGYEQYF
TRBV3-1/TRBV3-2,TRBJ2-7,-,-,TGTGCCAGCAGCCAAGATGAGAGGGAGCAGTACTTC,CASSQDEREQYF
TRBV18,TRBJ1-6,-,-,TGTGCCAGCTCACCCGGAGGTTTTGATTCACCCCTCCACTTT,CASSPGGFDSPLHF
TRBV4-1,TRBJ1-5,-,-,TGCGCCAGCAGCCAAGAATTGGACAGCCTTAATCAGCCCCAGCATTTT,CASSQELDSLNQPQHF
TRBV2,TRBJ1-5,few,-,TGTGCCAGCAGGGATGACAGGTATTATCAGCCCCAGCATTTT,CASRDDRYYQPQHF
TRBV2,TRBJ2-2,-,TRBD1,TGTGCCAGCGCGGGACAGGGGGCGATCGGGGAGCTGTTTTTT,CASAGQGAIGELFF
TRBV5-4,TRBJ2-1,-,-,TGTGCCAGCAGCTTGACGAGGGACAATGAGCAGTTCTTC,CASSLTRDNEQFF
TRBV5-1,TRBJ2-1,-,TRBD1,TGCGCCAGCAGCCCCGGGACAGCCTACAATGAGCAGTTCTTC,CASSPGTAYNEQFF
TRBV28,TRBJ2-7,-,-,TGTGCCAGCAGTTTATCAGGGGCGAACTACGAGCAGTACTTC,CASSLSGANYEQYF
TRBV24-1,TRBJ2-3,-,TRBD2,TGTGCCACCAGTGTCGGTAGCGGGACAGATACGCAGTATTTT,CATSVGSGTDTQYF
TRBV24-1,TRBJ2-1,-,TRBD2,TGTGCCACCAGTCCAAGGTTCCTAGCGGGAGGTCGTGAGCAGTTCTTC,CATSPRFLAGGREQFF
TRBV9,TRBJ1-5,-,-,TGTGCCAGCAGCGTAAGTCCGGGTCAGCCCCAGCATTTT,CASSVSPGQPQHF
TRBV19,TRBJ1-1,-,-,TGTGCCAGTAATCATAGGAACACTGAAGCTTTCTTT,CASNHRNTEAFF
TRBV6-6,TRBJ1-5,-,-,TGTGCCAGCAGTTACTCGGCAGGGTATCAGCCCCAGCATTTT,CASSYSAGYQPQHF
TRBV12-3/TRBV12-4,TRBJ1-1,-,TRBD1,TGTGCCAGCAGTTTCTCGGACAGGGCTGAAGCTTTCTTT,CASSFSDRAEAFF
TRBV11-2,TRBJ2-5,-,-,TGTGCCAGCAGCGCCACAGGGTCCGAGACCCAGTACTTC,CASSATGSETQYF
TRBV29-1,TRBJ2-1,-,-,TGCAGCGCGGGGAGGAGAAATGAGCAGTTCTTC,CSAGRRNEQFF